The 32 T cell receptor beta chains reported below all come from one sample, sequenced in a study of blood T cell repertoires in COVID-19. Sequencing was performed with immunoSEQ multiplex PCR; in TCRdb, only in-frame clones are kept and a portion is missing. The data contain around 180,000 clones, more than 75% of them singletons. The sample consisted of peripheral blood. These receptors all come from a man aged 35 to 55 with active or convalescent COVID-19.

This clone was observed once. This sequence joins TRBV6-2 or TRBV6-3 and TRBJ1-2; D may be TRBD1 (6 bases). The CDR3 extends over 16 amino acids. Germline assignment: CDR1 MNHEY and CDR2 SVGEGT. The V end was cut by 2 bases, the J end by 7 bases, with 20 bases between. The CDR3 nucleotides are TGTGCCAGCAGTTACGGGGGCCCCGGGAAATCAGCTGGCTACACCTTC. It translates to CASSYGGPGKSAGYTF.

Only a few counts were recorded for this clone. The chain couples TRBV10-1 to TRBJ2-6; TRBD1 matches 7 bases. CDR3 length: 18 residues. V lost 9 bases and J lost 4; bases outside the gene matches: 18. Germline V lookup: CDR1 WNHNN, CDR2 SYGVQD (reference sequence). The CDR3 sequence: CASTDRSRRLSGANVLTF. CDR3 bases: TGCGCCAGTACGGACAGGTCTAGGAGGCTCTCCGGGGCCAACGTCCTGACTTTC.

CDR3 DNA: TGTGCCAGTCACCGGGACAGGTATAGCAATCAGCCCCAGCATTTT. It specifies CASHRDRYSNQPQHF. The chain has TRBV19 and TRBJ1-5; 8 bases are shared with TRBD1. In germline, CDR1 is LNHDA, CDR2 SQIVND (reference sequence). The trim removed 8 bases at V and 0 bases at J, leaving 6 bases unmatched. CDR3 length equals 15 residues.

The CDR3 DNA reads as TGTGCCAGCACCCAGGAGGCGCGGGATCCTAATTCACCCCTCCACTTT. Protein sequence: CASTQEARDPNSPLHF. The chain employs TRBV7-8 and TRBJ1-6; D unresolved. The CDR3 spans 16 residues. Looked up from germline, CDR1 is SGHVS and CDR2 is FQNEAQ. V was trimmed by 7 bases and J by 6 bases, leaving 19 bases between them.

The chain employs TRBV5-4 and TRBJ1-4; 10 bases are a match to TRBD1. The V segment lost 2 bases and the J segment 5 bases; nucleotides outside the gene matches: 3. Germline CDR1 is SGHNT and CDR2 is YYREEE (reference sequence). The CDR3 spans 15 residues. The CDR3 coding sequence is TGTGCCAGCAGCTTACTGACAGGGGGCAATGAAAAACTGTTTTTT. Translation gives CASSLLTGGNEKLFF.

This clone was found a few times. The chain combines TRBV19 with TRBJ1-2; D may be TRBD1 (5 bases). This CDR3 region has 17 residues. V was trimmed by 3 bases and J by 4 bases, leaving 21 bases between them. CDR1 and CDR2 (germline): LNHDA, SQIVND (reference sequence). CDR3 in DNA: TGTGCCAGTAGTATGTCGGCAGGGTCTCTCTTTTCCTATGGCTACACCTTC. Protein: CASSMSAGSLFSYGYTF.

This chain links TRBV18 with TRBJ1-5, with a weak D call TRBD1 (6 bases). Germline-derived CDR1 and CDR2 are KGHSH and LQKENI. V lost 4 bases and J lost 7, with 14 bases in between. The CDR3 consists of 14 residues. The chain's CDR3 is CASSQKQGEQPQHF. The CDR3 region has the DNA TGTGCCAGCTCACAAAAACAGGGCGAACAGCCCCAGCATTTT.

The chain carries TRBV3-1 (or the pseudogene TRBV3-2) and TRBJ2-5, with TRBD2 matching over 7 bases. This CDR3 comprises 16 residues. CDR1 and CDR2 (germline): LGHDT, YNNKEL (reference sequence). V lost 1 base to trimming and J lost 5 bases; unmatched junction nucleotides: 10. For the CDR3, the DNA is TGTGCCAGCAGCCAAGTTCTCGGGAGGCTAGGCGAGACCCAGTACTTC. Amino acids: CASSQVLGRLGETQYF.

V gene TRBV4-1 combines with J gene TRBJ1-5, with TRBD1 matching over 9 bases. V trimming: 0 bases; J trimming: 7 bases; junction bases outside the gene matches: 4. The CDR3 consists of 15 residues. Looked up from germline, CDR1 is MGHRA and CDR2 is YSYEKL. CDR3 DNA: TGCGCCAGCAGCCAAGATGGGACAGGGCGACAGCCCCAGCATTTT. This codes for CASSQDGTGRQPQHF.

V usage is TRBV11-2 and J usage is TRBJ1-6; TRBD1 might be the D (5 bases). The CDR3 is made up of 14 amino acids. Trimming left V 1 base short and J 10 bases short, with 11 bases between. Germline V gene sequence: CDR1 SGHAT, CDR2 FQNNGV. CDR3 coding DNA: TGTGCCAGCAGCTTAGGGGTCGGGGGATCACCCCTCCACTTT. This gives the protein CASSLGVGGSPLHF. Full variable domain (outside the CDR3, taken from reference TRBV11-2 and TRBJ1-6): EAGVAQSPRYKIIEKRQSVAFWCNPISGHATLYWYQQILGQGPKLLIQFQNNGVVDDSQLPKDRFSAERLKGVDSTLKIQPAKLEDSAVYLCASSLGVGGSPLHFGNGTRLTVT.

This chain connects TRBV18 to TRBJ2-7; TRBD1 might be the D (6 bases). The CDR3 contains 17 residues. Germline-derived CDR1 and CDR2 are KGHSH and LQKENI. V lost 3 bases and J 0 bases, leaving 18 bases between the germline ends. CDR3 residues: CASSPQQGTYSSYEQYF. For the CDR3, the DNA is TGTGCCAGCTCACCCCAGCAGGGGACCTATAGCTCCTACGAGCAGTACTTC.

Concerning this clone: The junction does not match germline at one end; this may be a read error. The chain employs TRBV7-7 and TRBJ2-1; TRBD1 matches 7 bases. Looked up from germline, CDR1 is SSHAT and CDR2 is FNYEAQ (reference sequence). The CDR3 has 16 residues. The CDR3 protein is CASSAGTAFDYNEQFF. The DNA for the CDR3 is TGTGCTAGCAGCGCCGGGACAGCTTTTGATTACAATGAGCAGTTCTTC.

The chain uses TRBV30 and TRBJ1-4; 10 nucleotides align to TRBD1. Per germline, CDR1 GTSNPN and CDR2 SVGIG (reference sequence). The ends lost 3 bases at V and 6 bases at J; junction bases unmatched: 7. The CDR3 is 15 residues long. The CDR3 nucleotides read TGTGCCTGGAGACGGGGGGGGACAGGGGATGAAAAACTGTTTTTT. Translating it yields CAWRRGGTGDEKLFF.

The sample holds one count of this clone. The rearrangement links TRBV18 to TRBJ1-1; D may be TRBD1 (5 bases). Between the trimmed V and J ends, which lost 2 bases and 1 base, there was a span of 11 bases. This CDR3 is 15 amino acids long. CDR1 is KGHSH and CDR2 is LQKENI in the germline V gene. CDR3 region: CASSPNTGGNTEAFF. CDR3 nucleotide sequence: TGTGCCAGCTCACCAAACACCGGGGGGAACACTGAAGCTTTCTTT.

The V and J genes are TRBV10-2 and TRBJ1-2; TRBD1 is a possible D gene (6 bases). There are 13 residues in the CDR3. Trimming took 3 bases from V and 8 from J, leaving 13 bases between them. Germline assignment: CDR1 WSHSY and CDR2 SAAADI. CDR3 sequence reads: CASSDRGFGGYTF. As DNA, the CDR3 is TGCGCCAGCAGTGACAGGGGTTTCGGGGGCTACACCTTC.

This chain connects TRBV5-1 to TRBJ1-1, with 8 bases identical to TRBD1. The junction had 2 bases not matched to a gene; V was cut back by 3 bases and J by 1 base. Germline V gene data show CDR1 as SGHRS and CDR2 as YFSETQ. The CDR3 consists of 14 residues. Written as DNA, the CDR3 is TGCGCCAGCAGCTGGGGGACAGGGAACACTGAAGCTTTCTTT. This codes for CASSWGTGNTEAFF.

J is TRBJ1-2 and V is TRBV30; 8 positions agree with TRBD1. From germline, CDR1 is GTSNPN and CDR2 SVGIG (reference sequence). V was clipped by 2 bases and J by 4 bases; unmatched bases: 6. The CDR3 length is 14 residues. The DNA of the CDR3 is TGTGCCTGGAGTACCGGACAGGGCGTCTATGGCTACACCTTC. Translation gives CAWSTGQGVYGYTF.

The chain recombines TRBV5-1 with TRBJ2-3; 7 bases line up with TRBD1. V gave up 5 bases and J gave up 2 bases; unmatched junction bases: 11. The CDR3 sequence is 16 residues long. Germline V gene data show CDR1 as SGHRS and CDR2 as YFSETQ. As DNA, the CDR3 is TGCGCCAGCAGGACCGGGACAGAATCTTTCACAGATACGCAGTATTTT. Translated: CASRTGTESFTDTQYF.

The rearrangement uses TRBV4-1 and TRBJ1-3, with a tentative D call TRBD1 (5 bases). CDR1 and CDR2 from the germline V gene are MGHRA and YSYEKL. The CDR3 length is 17 residues. Deletions cut 1 base from V and 2 bases from J, with 15 bases between. The CDR3 coding sequence is TGCGCCAGCAGCCAAGCTTACCCCCCAGGGCCTGGAAACACCATATATTTT. This translates into CASSQAYPPGPGNTIYF.

For this clone: A read error may account for a junction end that differs from germline. J is TRBJ1-5 and V is TRBV28; TRBD1 matches 8 bases. Germline assignment: CDR1 MDHEN and CDR2 SYDVKM. The CDR3 loop spans 16 amino acids. The DNA of the CDR3 is TGTGCCAGCAGTTTACTCGGACAGGGAGGCAATCAGTCCCAGCATTTT. The encoded protein is CASSLLGQGGNQSQHF.

J is TRBJ2-1 and V is TRBV5-1, with 7 positions matching TRBD1. The CDR3 contains 14 residues. The germline V gene encodes CDR1 SGHRS and CDR2 YFSETQ. V was pared by 4 bases and J by 6 bases, with 7 bases of the junction left unmatched. This CDR3 is CASSVLHRGNEQFF. In DNA, the CDR3 is TGCGCCAGCAGCGTTCTACACAGGGGCAATGAGCAGTTCTTC.

The rearrangement uses TRBV10-3 and TRBJ1-1; TRBD1 matches at 7 bases. Germline values: CDR1 ENHRY, CDR2 SYGVKD. V gave up 9 bases and J gave up 1 base; unmatched junction bases: 14. CDR3 length equals 16 residues. The CDR3 loop reads CAITQGVGTRNTEAFF. CDR3 DNA: TGTGCCATAACGCAGGGGGTGGGGACGAGGAACACTGAAGCTTTCTTT.

The CDR3 is CASSPTSRGWGNQPQHF. Here the CDR3 DNA reads TGTGCCAGCAGTCCTACTTCTAGGGGTTGGGGCAATCAGCCCCAGCATTTT. The chain is built from TRBV28 and TRBJ1-5; D possibly corresponds to TRBD1 (5 bases). Trimming took 5 bases from V and 2 from J, leaving 19 bases between them. The CDR3 has 17 amino acids. The V gene's germline CDR1 is MDHEN and CDR2 SYDVKM.

The chain uses TRBV29-1 and TRBJ1-4; TRBD1 matches at 7 bases. The CDR3 is 13 residues long. The V gene end was trimmed by 7 bases and the J gene end by 4 bases; junction bases not matched to a gene: 6. In germline, CDR1 is SQVTM, CDR2 ANQGSEA. CDR3: CSGWDRFNEKLFF. In nucleotides, the CDR3 is TGCAGCGGATGGGACAGATTTAATGAAAAACTGTTTTTT.

This rearrangement joins TRBV7-9 to TRBJ1-1; D is perhaps TRBD1 (6 bases). The V gene's germline CDR1 is SEHNR and CDR2 FQNEAQ (reference sequence). Trimming cost V 4 bases and J 11 bases, with 20 bases left between them. The CDR3 sequence is 14 residues long. The CDR3 region has the DNA TGTGCCAGCAGCTCCGAAGACAGGTGGAGTGGTGCTTTCTTT. Translation: CASSSEDRWSGAFF.

The V and J genes are TRBV29-1 and TRBJ1-4; D uncertain. V was trimmed by 6 bases and J by 8 bases, leaving 10 bases between them. The CDR3 has 11 amino acids. Germline CDR1 is SQVTM and CDR2 is ANQGSEA. CDR3 protein: CSVDIEEKLFF. Written as DNA, the CDR3 is TGCAGCGTAGACATTGAGGAAAAACTGTTTTTT. The whole variable domain, remainder taken from reference TRBV29-1 and TRBJ1-4, is SAVISQKPSRDICQRGTSLTIQCQVDSQVTMMFWYRQQPGQSLTLIATANQGSEATYESGFVIDKFPISRPNLTFSTLTVSNMSPEDSSIYLCSVDIEEKLFFGSGTQLSVL.

V usage is TRBV18 and J usage is TRBJ1-4; 9 nucleotides align to TRBD1. This CDR3 comprises 16 residues. Germline loops: CDR1 KGHSH, CDR2 LQKENI. V lost 0 bases and J lost 5; bases outside the gene matches: 4. The CDR3 spells CASSPPNGQGNEKLFF. DNA for the CDR3: TGTGCCAGCTCACCACCGAATGGACAGGGGAATGAAAAACTGTTTTTT.

The J gene is TRBJ1-1, the V gene TRBV6-6; TRBD1 matches 9 bases. Per the germline V gene, CDR1 is MNHNY and CDR2 is SVGAGI (reference sequence). The V gene end was trimmed by 2 bases and the J gene end by 3 bases; junction bases not matched to a gene: 1. CDR3 size: 14 residues. This CDR3 is CASSYGQGHTEAFF. The CDR3 region has the DNA TGTGCCAGCAGTTACGGACAGGGGCACACTGAAGCTTTCTTT.

The chain carries TRBV28 and TRBJ2-7, with a weak D call TRBD2 (6 bases). The CDR3 runs 14 residues. Germline V gene lookup returns CDR1 MDHEN and CDR2 SYDVKM. V was pared by 6 bases and J by 2 bases, with 14 bases between. CDR3 DNA: TGTGCCAGCAGCCCGCCGGGAGAGGCCTACGAGCAGTACTTC. Amino acid sequence: CASSPPGEAYEQYF.

This chain links TRBV2 with TRBJ2-4; tentative D call: TRBD1 (6 bases). The CDR3 loop spans 12 amino acids. Germline-derived CDR1 and CDR2 are SNHLY and FYNNEI. Trimming left V 2 bases short and J 7 bases short, with 6 bases between. The CDR3 DNA reads as TGTGCCAGCAGTGAACAGGGGAACATTCAGTACTTC. Translated, it gives CASSEQGNIQYF. The variable domain in full, with the rest retrieved from reference TRBV2 and TRBJ2-4, is EPEVTQTPSHQVTQMGQEVILRCVPISNHLYFYWYRQILGQKVEFLVSFYNNEISEKSEIFDDQFSVERPDGSNFTLKIRSTKLEDSAMYFCASSEQGNIQYFGAGTRLSVL.

This sequence joins TRBV4-2 and TRBJ1-5, with 8 bases fitting TRBD1. CDR1 and CDR2 from the germline V gene are LGHNA and YNFKEQ. The CDR3 sequence is 15 residues long. V lost 5 bases and J lost 9; bases outside the gene matches: 12. The CDR3 DNA reads TGTGCCAGCAGCGTACAGACAGGGGAAGGGAGGCCCCAGCATTTT. Protein sequence: CASSVQTGEGRPQHF.

This chain links TRBV30 with TRBJ1-3; D call uncertain. The germline V gene has CDR1 GTSNPN and CDR2 SVGIG (reference sequence). The CDR3 totals 13 residues. V dropped 0 bases and J dropped 3 bases, with 6 bases sitting between them. As DNA, the CDR3 is TGTGCCTGGAGTGTGTCTGTTGGAAACACCATATATTTT. Its translation is CAWSVSVGNTIYF.